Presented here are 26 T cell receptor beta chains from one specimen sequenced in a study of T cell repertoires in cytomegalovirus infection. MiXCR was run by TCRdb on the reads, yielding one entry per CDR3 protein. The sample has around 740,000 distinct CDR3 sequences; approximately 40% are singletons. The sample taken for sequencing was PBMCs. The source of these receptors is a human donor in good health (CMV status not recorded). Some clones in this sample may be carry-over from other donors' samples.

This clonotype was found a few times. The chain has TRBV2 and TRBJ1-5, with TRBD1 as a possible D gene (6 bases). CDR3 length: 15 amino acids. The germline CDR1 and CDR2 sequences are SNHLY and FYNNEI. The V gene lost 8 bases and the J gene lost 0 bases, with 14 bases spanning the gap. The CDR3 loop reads CASSRNRVSNQPQHF. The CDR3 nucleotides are TGTGCCAGCTCAAGAAACAGGGTTAGCAATCAGCCCCAGCATTTT.

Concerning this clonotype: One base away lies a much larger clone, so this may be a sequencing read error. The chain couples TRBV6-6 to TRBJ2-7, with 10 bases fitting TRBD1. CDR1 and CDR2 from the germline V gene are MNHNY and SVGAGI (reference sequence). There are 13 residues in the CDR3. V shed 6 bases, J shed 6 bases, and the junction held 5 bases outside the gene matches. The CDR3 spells CASSWDRGVEQYF. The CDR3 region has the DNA TGTGCCAGCAGCTGGGACAGGGGAGTCGAGCAGTACTTC.

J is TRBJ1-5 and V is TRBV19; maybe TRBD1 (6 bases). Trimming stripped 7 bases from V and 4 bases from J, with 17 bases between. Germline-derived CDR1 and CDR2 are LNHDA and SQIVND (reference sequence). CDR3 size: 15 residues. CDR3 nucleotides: TGTGCCAGTAAAGAATACAGGGTCGGGAATCAGCCCCAGCATTTT. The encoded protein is CASKEYRVGNQPQHF.

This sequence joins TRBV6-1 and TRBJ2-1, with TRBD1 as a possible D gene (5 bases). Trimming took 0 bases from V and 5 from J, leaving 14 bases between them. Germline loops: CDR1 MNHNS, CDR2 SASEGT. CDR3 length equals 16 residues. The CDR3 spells CASSEARGPPDNEQFF. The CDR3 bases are TGTGCCAGCAGTGAAGCTAGGGGCCCCCCGGACAATGAGCAGTTCTTC.

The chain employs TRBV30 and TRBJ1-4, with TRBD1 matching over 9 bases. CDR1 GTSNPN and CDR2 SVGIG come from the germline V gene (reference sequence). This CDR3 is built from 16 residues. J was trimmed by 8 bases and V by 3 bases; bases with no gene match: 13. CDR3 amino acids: CAWSNNNRGLREKLFF. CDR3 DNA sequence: TGTGCCTGGAGCAATAACAACAGGGGGCTTCGGGAAAAACTGTTTTTT. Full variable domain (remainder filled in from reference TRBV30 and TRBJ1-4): SQTIHQWPATLVQPVGSPLSLECTVEGTSNPNLYWYRQAAGRGLQLLFYSVGIGQISSEVPQNLSASRPQDRQFILSSKKLLLSDSGFYLCAWSNNNRGLREKLFFGSGTQLSVL.

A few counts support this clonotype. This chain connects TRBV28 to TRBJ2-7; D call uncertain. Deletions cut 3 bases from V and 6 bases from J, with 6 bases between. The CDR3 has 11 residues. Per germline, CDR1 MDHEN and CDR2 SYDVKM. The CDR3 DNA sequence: TGTGCCAGCAGTTTCCAGTTCGAGCAGTACTTC. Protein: CASSFQFEQYF. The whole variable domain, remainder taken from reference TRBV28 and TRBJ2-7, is DVKVTQSSRYLVKRTGEKVFLECVQDMDHENMFWYRQDPGLGLRLIYFSYDVKMKEKGDIPEGYSVSREKKERFSLILESASTNQTSMYLCASSFQFEQYFGPGTRLTVT.

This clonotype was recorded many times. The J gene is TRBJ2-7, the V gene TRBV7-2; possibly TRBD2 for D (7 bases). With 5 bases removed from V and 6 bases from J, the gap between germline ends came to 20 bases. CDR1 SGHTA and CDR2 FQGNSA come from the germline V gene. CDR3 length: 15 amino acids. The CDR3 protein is CASSGGGAGSREQYF. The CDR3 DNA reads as TGTGCCAGCAGCGGAGGGGGAGCGGGGTCTCGCGAGCAGTACTTC.

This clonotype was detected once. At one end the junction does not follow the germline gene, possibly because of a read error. CDR3 protein: CASSAGSTSALQETQSF. The CDR3 nucleotides read TGTGCCAGCAGCGCTGGGTCGACTAGCGCCCTCCAAGAGACCCAGTCCTTC. The V gene is TRBV7-6, the J gene TRBJ2-5, with 8 bases aligning to TRBD2. Germline V gene lookup returns CDR1 SGHVS and CDR2 FNYEAQ. This CDR3 is built from 17 residues.

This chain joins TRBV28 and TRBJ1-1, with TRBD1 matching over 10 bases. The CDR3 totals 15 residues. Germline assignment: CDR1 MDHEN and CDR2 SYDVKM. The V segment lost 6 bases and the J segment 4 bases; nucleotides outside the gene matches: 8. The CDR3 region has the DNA TGTGCCAGCAGCGGTACTCGGACAGGGGGCACTGAAGCTTTCTTT. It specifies CASSGTRTGGTEAFF.

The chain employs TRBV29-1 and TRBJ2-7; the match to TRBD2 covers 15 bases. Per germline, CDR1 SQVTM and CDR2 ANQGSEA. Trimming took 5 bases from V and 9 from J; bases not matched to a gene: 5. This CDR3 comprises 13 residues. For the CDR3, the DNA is TGCAGCGTTACGGGACTAGCGGGAGGAGGGCAGTACTTC. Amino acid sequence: CSVTGLAGGGQYF.

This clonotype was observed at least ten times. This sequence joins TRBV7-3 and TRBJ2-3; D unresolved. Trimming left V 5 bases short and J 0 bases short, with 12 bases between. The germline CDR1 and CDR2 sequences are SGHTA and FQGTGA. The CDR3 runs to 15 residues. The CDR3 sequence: CASSPSLHSTDTQYF. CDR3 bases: TGTGCCAGCAGCCCAAGTCTACATAGCACAGATACGCAGTATTTT. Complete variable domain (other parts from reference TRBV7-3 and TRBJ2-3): GAGVSQTPSNKVTEKGKYVELRCDPISGHTALYWYRQSLGQGPEFLIYFQGTGAADDSGLPNDRFFAVRPEGSVSTLKIQRTERGDSAVYLCASSPSLHSTDTQYFGPGTRLTVL.

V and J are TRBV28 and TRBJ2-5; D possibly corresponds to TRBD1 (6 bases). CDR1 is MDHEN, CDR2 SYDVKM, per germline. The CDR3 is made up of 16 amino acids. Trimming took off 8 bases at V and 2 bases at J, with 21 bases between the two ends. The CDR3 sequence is CASRGWAGVGQETQYF. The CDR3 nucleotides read TGTGCCAGCCGAGGCTGGGCAGGGGTAGGGCAAGAGACCCAGTACTTC.

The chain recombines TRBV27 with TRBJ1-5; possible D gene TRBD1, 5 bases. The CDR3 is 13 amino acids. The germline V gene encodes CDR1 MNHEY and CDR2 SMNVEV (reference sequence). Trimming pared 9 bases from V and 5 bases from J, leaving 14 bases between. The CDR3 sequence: CASQGSSHQPQHF. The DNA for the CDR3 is TGTGCCAGTCAGGGTTCATCTCATCAGCCCCAGCATTTT.

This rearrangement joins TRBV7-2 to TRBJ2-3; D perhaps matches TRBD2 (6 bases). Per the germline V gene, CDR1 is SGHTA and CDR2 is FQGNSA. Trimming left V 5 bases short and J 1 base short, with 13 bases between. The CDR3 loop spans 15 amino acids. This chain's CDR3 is CASSLGTSRTDTQYF. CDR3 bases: TGTGCCAGCAGCCTAGGGACTTCCCGCACAGATACGCAGTATTTT.

The CDR3 coding sequence is TGTGCCACCAGCAGGGCCAGGGGGACCGGGGAGCTGTTTTTT. This sequence encodes CATSRARGTGELFF. This chain links TRBV15 with TRBJ2-2; 7 bases line up with TRBD1. Germline CDR1 is LNHNV and CDR2 is YYDKDF (reference sequence). J was trimmed by 5 bases and V by 3 bases; bases with no gene match: 3. The CDR3 spans 14 residues.

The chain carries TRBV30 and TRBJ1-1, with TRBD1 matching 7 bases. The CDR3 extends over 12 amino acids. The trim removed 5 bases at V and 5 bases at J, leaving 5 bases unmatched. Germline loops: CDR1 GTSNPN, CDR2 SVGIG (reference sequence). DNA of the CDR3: TGTGCCTGGTACAGGGGCGAGACTGAAGCTTTCTTT. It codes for CAWYRGETEAFF.

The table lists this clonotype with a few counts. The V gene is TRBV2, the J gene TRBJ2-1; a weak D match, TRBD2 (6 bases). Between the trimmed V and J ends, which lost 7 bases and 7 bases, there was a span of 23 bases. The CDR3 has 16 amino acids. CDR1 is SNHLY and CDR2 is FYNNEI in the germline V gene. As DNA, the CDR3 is TGTGCCAGCACCCCCGGGACTCGGCCCTTAGGGAATGAGCAGTTCTTC. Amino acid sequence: CASTPGTRPLGNEQFF.

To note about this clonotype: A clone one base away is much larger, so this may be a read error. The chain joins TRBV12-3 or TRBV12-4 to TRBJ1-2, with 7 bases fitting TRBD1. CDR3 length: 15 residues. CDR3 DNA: TGTGTCAGCAGTGAGGGAGGACAGGATAACTATGGCTACACCTTC. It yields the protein CVSSEGGQDNYGYTF.

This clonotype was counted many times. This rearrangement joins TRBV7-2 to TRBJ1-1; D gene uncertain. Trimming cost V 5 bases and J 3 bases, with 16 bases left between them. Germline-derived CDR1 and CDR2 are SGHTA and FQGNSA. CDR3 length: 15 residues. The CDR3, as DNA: TGTGCCAGCAGCCCTACAGTGAGGCGGGACACTGAAGCTTTCTTT. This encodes CASSPTVRRDTEAFF. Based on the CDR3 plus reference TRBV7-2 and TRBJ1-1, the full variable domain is GAGVSQSPSNKVTEKGKDVELRCDPISGHTALYWYRQSLGQGLEFLIYFQGNSAPDKSGLPSDRFSAERTGGSVSTLTIQRTQQEDSAVYLCASSPTVRRDTEAFFGQGTRLTVV.

This CDR3 reads CASSRNIPLRNTIYF. The CDR3 DNA reads TGTGCCAGCAGCCGTAACATTCCCTTGCGGAACACCATATATTTT. V and J are TRBV7-8 and TRBJ1-3; D unresolved. Trimming cost V 5 bases and J 7 bases, with 18 bases left between them. The length of the CDR3 is 15 residues. Per the germline V gene, CDR1 is SGHVS and CDR2 is FQNEAQ.

The chain's CDR3 is CASSLDPGGGYNEQFF. The CDR3 nucleotides are TGTGCCAGCAGCTTAGATCCGGGGGGAGGCTACAATGAGCAGTTCTTC. The V gene is TRBV7-6, the J gene TRBJ2-1; 7 nucleotides line up with TRBD2. Losses at the gene ends were 1 base for V and 3 bases for J; bases not matched to a gene: 6. The CDR3 length is 16 residues. Per the germline V gene, CDR1 is SGHVS and CDR2 is FNYEAQ.

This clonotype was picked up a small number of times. CDR3 bases: TGTGCCAGCAGCCCTACAGGGGCTAGGGCGACTGAAGCTTTCTTT. Translation: CASSPTGARATEAFF. The rearrangement links TRBV7-9 to TRBJ1-1; 7 bases align to TRBD1. Germline loops: CDR1 SEHNR, CDR2 FQNEAQ (reference sequence). This CDR3 region has 15 residues. Germline trimming cut 5 bases from V and 5 bases from J; bases unmatched to any gene: 11.

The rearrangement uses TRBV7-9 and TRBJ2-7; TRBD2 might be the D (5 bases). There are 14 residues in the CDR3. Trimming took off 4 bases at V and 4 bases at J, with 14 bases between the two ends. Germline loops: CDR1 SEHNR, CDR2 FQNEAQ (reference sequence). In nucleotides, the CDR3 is TGTGCCAGCAGCTCCCCACGGGGAATTTACGAGCAGTACTTC. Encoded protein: CASSSPRGIYEQYF.

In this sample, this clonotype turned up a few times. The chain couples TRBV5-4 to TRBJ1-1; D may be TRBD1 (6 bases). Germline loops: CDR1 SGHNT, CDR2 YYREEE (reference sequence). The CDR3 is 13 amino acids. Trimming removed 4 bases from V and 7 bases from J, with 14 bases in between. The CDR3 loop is CASSRPGEIEAFF. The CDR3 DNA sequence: TGTGCCAGCAGCCGGCCAGGGGAGATTGAAGCTTTCTTT.

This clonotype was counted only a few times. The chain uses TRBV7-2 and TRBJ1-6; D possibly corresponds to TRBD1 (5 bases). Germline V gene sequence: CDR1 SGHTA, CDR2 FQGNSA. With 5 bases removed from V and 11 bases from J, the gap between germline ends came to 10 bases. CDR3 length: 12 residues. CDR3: CASSPQGPPLHF. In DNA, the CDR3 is TGTGCCAGCAGCCCGCAGGGTCCACCCCTCCACTTT.

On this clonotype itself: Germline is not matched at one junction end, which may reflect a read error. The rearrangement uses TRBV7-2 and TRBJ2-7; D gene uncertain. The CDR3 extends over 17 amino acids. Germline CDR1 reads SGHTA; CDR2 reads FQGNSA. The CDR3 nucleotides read TGTGCCAGAAGCTCCCCGATGGGGTCTAGTCCTACTTACGAGAAGTACTTC. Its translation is CARSSPMGSSPTYEKYF.